This T cell receptor beta chain was identified during a study of PD-1 blockade in classical Hodgkin lymphoma. The study, taken as a whole, reports: Some patients started nivolumab under 1 year after ASCT, and they were excluded. The CD4+ diversity rise by C4D1 was clearest in complete responders. Diminished baseline TCR diversity has been reported in newly diagnosed patients relative to healthy donors. Differences between repertoires have undefined causes, possibly disease activity or prior therapy.

Every single patient, without exception, relapsed after autologous stem cell transplantation, and brentuximab vedotin exposure varied. Notes on this clone: Its antigen is unknown.

Some clones are missing from TCRdb's copy, which holds only in-frame ones; the method was immunoSEQ multiplex PCR. The repertoire holds tens of thousands of clones, approximately 81% seen once, with less than 20% in the top ten. CDR1 SGHNT and CDR2 YENEEA come from the germline V gene. Trimming at V came to 5 bases and at J to 4 bases, leaving 6 bases not matched to a gene. There are 15 residues in the CDR3. The specimen was peripheral blood mononuclear cells (PBMCs), collected at baseline. This chain joins TRBV11-3 and TRBJ2-5, with TRBD2 matching over 11 bases. This receptor was identified in a human donor with classical Hodgkin lymphoma. DNA for the CDR3: TGTGCCAGCAGCGTCCTAGCGGGAGGAGGAGAGACCCAGTACTTC. It translates to CASSVLAGGGETQYF.